These T cell receptor beta chains were read from a single sample in a study of cytomegalovirus exposure and HLA in healthy donors. Measured with immunoSEQ multiplex PCR; TCRdb has only the in-frame clones, and not every one. Found here are about 150,000 clones; the top ten clones hold 1.5% to 2%. Sequenced material: PBMCs. Source of these receptors: a woman aged 45-65 years in good health and CMV-seronegative. CDR3s include the opening cysteine and the closing phenylalanine or tryptophan. D genes are given only for firm matches.

D,J,V,CDR3,DNA
.,TRBJ2-2,TRBV6-1,CASSEVKNTGELFF,TGTGCCAGCAGTGAAGTTAAGAACACCGGGGAGCTGTTTTTT
.,TRBJ2-1,TRBV30,CAWHPGAESYNEQFF,TGTGCCTGGCATCCTGGGGCGGAATCCTACAATGAGCAGTTCTTC
TRBD1,TRBJ1-1,TRBV19,CASSSPGTVNTEAFF,TGTGCCAGTAGTTCTCCCGGGACAGTGAACACTGAAGCTTTCTTT
.,TRBJ2-7,TRBV29-1,CSVEERGRDSYEQYF,TGCAGCGTTGAAGAAAGGGGCAGGGACTCCTACGAGCAGTACTTC
.,TRBJ2-5,TRBV30,CAWSRLVWETQYF,TGTGCCTGGAGTCGCTTAGTTTGGGAGACCCAGTACTTC
TRBD2,TRBJ2-7,TRBV4-3,CASSQDLLAGGEQYF,TGCGCCAGCAGCCAGGACTTACTAGCGGGAGGCGAGCAGTACTTC
.,TRBJ2-5,TRBV7-7,CASSLTSRGEWETQYF,TGTGCTAGCAGCTTAACTTCCAGGGGGGAGTGGGAGACCCAGTACTTC
TRBD2,TRBJ2-7,TRBV19,CASSIIGGSPYEQYF,TGTGCCAGTAGTATAATCGGGGGGAGCCCCTACGAGCAGTACTTC
.,TRBJ2-1,TRBV5-1,CASSVIKPGLRNEQFF,TGCGCCAGCAGCGTGATTAAACCGGGACTCCGCAATGAGCAGTTCTTC
TRBD2,TRBJ2-5,TRBV10-3,CAINGLAGETQYF,TGTGCCATAAATGGACTAGCGGGGGAGACCCAGTACTTC
.,TRBJ1-2,TRBV19,CASSPGVSPSNYGYTF,TGTGCCAGTAGCCCAGGTGTTTCCCCCTCTAACTATGGCTACACCTTC
.,TRBJ2-7,TRBV6-6,CASYPGGTYEQYF,TGTGCCAGCTATCCAGGAGGGACCTACGAGCAGTACTTC
.,TRBJ1-6,TRBV18,CASSLNRENNSPLHF,TGTGCCAGCTCACTTAACCGGGAGAATAATTCACCCCTCCACTTT
.,TRBJ1-4,TRBV13,CASSINRIIGEKLFF,TGTGCCAGCAGCATTAACAGGATTATTGGGGAAAAACTGTTTTTT
.,TRBJ2-7,TRBV29-1,CSVEKLDSYEQYF,TGCAGCGTCGAAAAGTTAGACAGCTACGAGCAGTACTTC
.,TRBJ2-5,TRBV7-3,CASSPGGGGILKTQYF,TGTGCCAGCAGCCCCGGTGGAGGGGGCATCTTAAAGACCCAGTACTTC
.,TRBJ1-4,TRBV20-1,CSAGEDEKLFF,TGCAGTGCAGGAGAGGATGAAAAACTGTTTTTT
.,TRBJ1-3,TRBV5-1,CASSSGTSSNTIYF,TGCGCCAGCAGCTCTGGGACATCTAGCAACACCATATATTTT
TRBD1,TRBJ1-4,TRBV7-6,CASSLGSGGEKLFF,TGTGCCAGCAGCTTAGGGTCAGGGGGAGAAAAACTGTTTTTT
TRBD1,TRBJ1-2,TRBV7-3,CASSLGPTGDNGYTF,TGTGCCAGCAGCCTAGGGCCGACAGGGGATAATGGCTACACCTTC
TRBD2,TRBJ2-1,TRBV5-1,CASTPGGTSGGGNEQFF,TGCGCCAGCACCCCCGGCGGGACTAGCGGGGGGGGCAATGAGCAGTTCTTC
.,TRBJ1-6,TRBV30,CAWNSFNSPLHF,TGTGCCTGGAATTCCTTTAATTCACCCCTCCACTTT
TRBD2,TRBJ2-7,TRBV4-2,CASSQPVRLAGGPGEQYF,TGTGCCAGCAGCCAACCGGTAAGACTAGCGGGAGGGCCAGGAGAGCAGTACTTC
.,TRBJ2-7,TRBV19,CASSRTGDAYEQYF,TGTGCCAGTAGTAGAACAGGCGACGCCTACGAGCAGTACTTC
.,TRBJ2-7,TRBV19,CASSIGGAAYEQYF,TGTGCCAGTTCCATAGGGGGGGCAGCCTACGAGCAGTACTTC
TRBD2,TRBJ2-5,TRBV28,CASSLGGSASPETQYF,TGTGCCAGCAGTTTAGGCGGGAGCGCAAGTCCGGAGACCCAGTACTTC
TRBD1,TRBJ1-1,TRBV7-2,CASSPLGQTNTEAFF,TGTGCCAGCAGCCCCTTGGGACAGACGAACACTGAAGCTTTCTTT
TRBD2,TRBJ2-2,TRBV5-1,CASSLATRGETGELFF,TGCGCCAGCAGCTTGGCTACGCGGGGGGAAACCGGGGAGCTGTTTTTT
TRBD1,TRBJ2-7,TRBV10-3,CAISPRDRADEQYF,TGTGCCATCAGCCCACGGGACAGGGCGGACGAGCAGTACTTC
.,TRBJ1-5,TRBV6-5,CASSYSIRGDQPQHF,TGTGCCAGCAGTTACTCAATCAGGGGAGATCAGCCCCAGCATTTT
.,TRBJ1-2,TRBV30,CAWSPLRINYGYTF,TGTGCCTGGAGTCCCCTCAGAATCAACTATGGCTACACCTTC
TRBD1,TRBJ1-1,TRBV6-1,CASSPRGDTEAFF,TGTGCCAGCAGCCCCAGGGGGGACACTGAAGCTTTCTTT
.,TRBJ2-5,TRBV7-9,CASSLQGNGQETQYF,TGTGCCAGCAGCTTACAGGGCAATGGACAAGAGACCCAGTACTTC
.,TRBJ2-7,TRBV6-1,CASSVVGYEQYF,TGTGCCAGCAGTGTCGTGGGCTACGAGCAGTACTTC
TRBD1,TRBJ1-1,TRBV6-1,CASGRQGDTEAFF,TGTGCCAGCGGCCGACAGGGAGACACTGAAGCTTTCTTT
.,TRBJ2-2,TRBV9,CASSVADQAGELFF,TGTGCCAGCAGCGTAGCTGATCAGGCCGGGGAGCTGTTTTTT
TRBD1,TRBJ1-5,TRBV5-1,CASSSGQQDQPQHF,TGCGCCAGCAGCTCGGGACAGCAGGATCAGCCCCAGCATTTT
.,TRBJ2-7,TRBV28,CASSLSWGPVSSYEQYF,TGTGCCAGCAGTTTAAGTTGGGGCCCGGTTAGCTCCTACGAGCAGTACTTC
TRBD2,TRBJ2-2,TRBV6-1,CASSLAGGITGELFF,TGTGCCAGCAGTTTAGCGGGGGGAATCACCGGGGAGCTGTTTTTT
.,TRBJ2-7,TRBV10-3,CAISESGGIAYEQYF,TGTGCCATCAGTGAGTCCGGGGGAATCGCCTACGAGCAGTACTTC
.,TRBJ1-2,TRBV27,CASSLLQGGNYGYTF,TGTGCCAGCAGTTTATTACAGGGAGGGAATTATGGCTACACCTTC